The 5 T cell receptor beta chains given below trace back to one sample, sequenced in a study of Ad26.COV2.S vaccination and SARS-CoV-2 variants. Profiling relied on immunoSEQ multiplex PCR, and the TCRdb table lists in-frame clones only, not all of them. This table holds about 320,000 clones, about 86% found once. Treatment denoted: some 20 received Ad26.COV2.S at low or high dose, single or two shots; about five received placebo; per-sample allocation not given. Day 63 following the first vaccine or placebo injection was when the samples were taken. Sequencing was performed on peripheral blood, taken in a trial of Ad26.COV2.S vaccine versus placebo. These receptors were taken from a person between 18 and 65 years old who received the Ad26.COV2.S COVID-19 vaccine or a placebo.

This clone was seen once. This chain connects TRBV6-5 to TRBJ1-6; D unclear. Germline-derived CDR1 and CDR2 are MNHEY and SVGAGI. CDR3 size: 13 residues. V was shortened by 8 bases and J by 4 bases, with 9 bases between the two germline ends. This chain's CDR3 is CASQTGYNSPLHF. As DNA, the CDR3 is TGTGCCAGCCAGACGGGGTATAATTCACCCCTCCACTTT.

V usage is TRBV3-1 (or the pseudogene TRBV3-2) and J usage is TRBJ2-7; TRBD1 matches 10 bases. Germline V gene data show CDR1 as LGHDT and CDR2 as YNNKEL (reference sequence). CDR3 length: 14 residues. V was pared by 4 bases and J by 5 bases, with 5 bases of the junction left unmatched. CDR3 protein: CASSLLGTGDEQYF. The CDR3 DNA follows: TGTGCCAGCAGCCTTTTGGGGACAGGGGACGAGCAGTACTTC.

The CDR3 spells CASSLAGHISGNEQFF. The DNA of the CDR3 is TGTGCCAGCAGCTTGGCCGGACACATTTCGGGCAATGAGCAGTTCTTC. The chain couples TRBV5-4 to TRBJ2-1; possibly TRBD1 for D (5 bases). V shed 0 bases and J shed 6 bases, with 16 bases lying between them. CDR3 length: 16 amino acids. Germline assignment: CDR1 SGHNT and CDR2 YYREEE (reference sequence).

The chain combines TRBV6-1 with TRBJ1-2; perhaps TRBD1 as D (5 bases). The CDR3 consists of 15 residues. Looked up from germline, CDR1 is MNHNS and CDR2 is SASEGT. V lost 0 bases and J 6 bases, leaving 14 bases between the germline ends. CDR3 nucleotide sequence: TGTGCCAGCAGTGAAGCTCCGGGACGGCCGAATGGCTACACCTTC. Protein sequence: CASSEAPGRPNGYTF.

This rearrangement joins TRBV19 to TRBJ2-3; either TRBD1 or TRBD2 may supply D (5 bases each). CDR1 is LNHDA, CDR2 SQIVND, per germline (reference sequence). The CDR3 is 15 amino acids. V was trimmed by 3 bases and J by 1 base, leaving 11 bases between them. CDR3 coding DNA: TGTGCCAGTAGTATTGAGCAGGGACGCACAGATACGCAGTATTTT. Translated, it gives CASSIEQGRTDTQYF.